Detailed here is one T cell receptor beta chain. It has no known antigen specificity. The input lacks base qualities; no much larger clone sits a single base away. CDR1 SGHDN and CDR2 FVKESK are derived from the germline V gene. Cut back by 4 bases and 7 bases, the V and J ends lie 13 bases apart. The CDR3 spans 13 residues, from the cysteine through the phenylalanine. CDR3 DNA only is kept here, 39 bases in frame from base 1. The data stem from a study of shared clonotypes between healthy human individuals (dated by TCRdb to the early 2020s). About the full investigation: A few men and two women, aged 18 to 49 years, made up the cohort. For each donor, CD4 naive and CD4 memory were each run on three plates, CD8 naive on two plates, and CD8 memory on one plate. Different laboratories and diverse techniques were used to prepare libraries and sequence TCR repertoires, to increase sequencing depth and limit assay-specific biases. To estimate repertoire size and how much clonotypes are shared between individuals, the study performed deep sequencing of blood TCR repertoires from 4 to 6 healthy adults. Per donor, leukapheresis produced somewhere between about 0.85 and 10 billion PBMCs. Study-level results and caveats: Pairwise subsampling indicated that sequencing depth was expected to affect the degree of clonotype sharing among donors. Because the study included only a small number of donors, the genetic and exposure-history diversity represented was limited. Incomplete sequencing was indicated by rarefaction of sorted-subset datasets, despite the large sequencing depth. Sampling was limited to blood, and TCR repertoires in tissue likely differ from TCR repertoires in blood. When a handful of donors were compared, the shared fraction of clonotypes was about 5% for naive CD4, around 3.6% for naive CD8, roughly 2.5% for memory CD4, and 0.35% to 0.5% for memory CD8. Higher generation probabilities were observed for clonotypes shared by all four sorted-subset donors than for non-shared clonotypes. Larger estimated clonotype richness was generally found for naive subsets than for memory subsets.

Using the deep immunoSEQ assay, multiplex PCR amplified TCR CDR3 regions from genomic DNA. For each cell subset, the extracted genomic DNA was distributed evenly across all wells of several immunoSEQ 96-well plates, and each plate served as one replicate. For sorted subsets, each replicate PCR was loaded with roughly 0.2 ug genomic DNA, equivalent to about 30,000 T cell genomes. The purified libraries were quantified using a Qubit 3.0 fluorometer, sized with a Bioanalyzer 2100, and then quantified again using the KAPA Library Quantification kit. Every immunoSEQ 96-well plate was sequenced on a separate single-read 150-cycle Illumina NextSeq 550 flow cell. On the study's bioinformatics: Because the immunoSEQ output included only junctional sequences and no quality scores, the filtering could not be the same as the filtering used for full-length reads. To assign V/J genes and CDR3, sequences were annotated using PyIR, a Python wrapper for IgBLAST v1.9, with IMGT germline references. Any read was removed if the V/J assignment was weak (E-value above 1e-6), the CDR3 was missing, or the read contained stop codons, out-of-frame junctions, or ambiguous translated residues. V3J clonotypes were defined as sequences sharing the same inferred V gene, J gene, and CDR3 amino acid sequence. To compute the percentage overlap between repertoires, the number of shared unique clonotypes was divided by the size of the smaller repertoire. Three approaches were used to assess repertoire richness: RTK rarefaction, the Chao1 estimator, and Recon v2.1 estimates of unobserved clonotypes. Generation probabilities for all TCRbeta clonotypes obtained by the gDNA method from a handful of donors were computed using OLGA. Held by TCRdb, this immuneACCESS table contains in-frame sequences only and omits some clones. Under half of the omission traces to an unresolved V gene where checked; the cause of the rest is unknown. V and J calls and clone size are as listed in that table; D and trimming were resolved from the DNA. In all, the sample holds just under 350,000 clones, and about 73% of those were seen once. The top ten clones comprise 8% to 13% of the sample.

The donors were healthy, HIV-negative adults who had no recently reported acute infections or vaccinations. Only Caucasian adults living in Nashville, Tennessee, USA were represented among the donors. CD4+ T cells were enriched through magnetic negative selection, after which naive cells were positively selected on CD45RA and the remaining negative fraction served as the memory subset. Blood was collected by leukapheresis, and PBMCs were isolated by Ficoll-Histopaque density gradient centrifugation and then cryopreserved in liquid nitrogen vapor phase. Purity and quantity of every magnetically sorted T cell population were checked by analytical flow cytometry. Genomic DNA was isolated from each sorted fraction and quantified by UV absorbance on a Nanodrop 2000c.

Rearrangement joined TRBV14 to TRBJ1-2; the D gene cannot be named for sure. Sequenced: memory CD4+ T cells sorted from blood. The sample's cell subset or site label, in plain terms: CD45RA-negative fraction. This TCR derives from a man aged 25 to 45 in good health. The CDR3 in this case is CASSRIDSGGYTF. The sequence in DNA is TGTGCCAGCAGCCGCATTGATTCGGGTGGCTACACCTTC.